These 27 T cell receptor beta chains were all obtained from the same sample, sequenced in a study of blood T cell repertoires in COVID-19. Sequencing used immunoSEQ multiplex PCR; TCRdb keeps in-frame clones, though not all of them. The sample includes about 360,000 clones, approximately 86% of them seen just once. The sequenced sample consisted of PBMCs or T cells enriched from blood (not recorded which). The receptors originated from a woman between 40 and 55 years old with acute COVID-19.

This sequence joins TRBV6-6 and TRBJ2-1; D might be TRBD2 (6 bases). The CDR3 consists of 15 residues. V lost 5 bases and J lost 0, with 11 bases in between. Germline V gene lookup returns CDR1 MNHNY and CDR2 SVGAGI (reference sequence). CDR3 nucleotide sequence: TGTGCCAGCAGTATGGACGGGAGCTCCTACAATGAGCAGTTCTTC. Translation: CASSMDGSSYNEQFF.

The chain combines TRBV30 with TRBJ1-2; 8 bases agree with TRBD1. Looked up from germline, CDR1 is GTSNPN and CDR2 is SVGIG (reference sequence). V was clipped by 1 base and J by 8 bases; unmatched bases: 9. This CDR3 region has 14 residues. The CDR3 DNA follows: TGTGCCTGGAGTGGATTGACAGGGGCGGGCGGCTACACCTTC. Residues: CAWSGLTGAGGYTF.

J is TRBJ1-1 and V is TRBV5-1; 7 nucleotides match TRBD1. There are 16 residues in the CDR3. Unmatched junction bases numbered 10, after V lost 0 bases and J lost 5 bases. Germline V gives CDR1 SGHRS, CDR2 YFSETQ. The CDR3 spells CASSLGFLQGQTEAFF. Here the CDR3 DNA reads TGCGCCAGCAGCTTGGGATTTCTACAGGGGCAGACTGAAGCTTTCTTT.

V and J are TRBV29-1 and TRBJ1-2; 7 nucleotides agree with TRBD1. Looked up from germline, CDR1 is SQVTM and CDR2 is ANQGSEA. CDR3 size: 14 residues. V was pared by 0 bases and J by 0 bases, with 1 base of the junction left unmatched. This chain's CDR3 is CSVEDDRANYGYTF. CDR3 sequence (DNA): TGCAGCGTTGAAGACGACAGGGCTAACTATGGCTACACCTTC.

V gene TRBV30 combines with J gene TRBJ1-1; possibly TRBD1 for D (5 bases). The germline V gene has CDR1 GTSNPN and CDR2 SVGIG (reference sequence). The CDR3 length is 14 residues. V shed 5 bases and J shed 0 bases, with 13 bases lying between them. The CDR3: CAWEGVPMNTEAFF. CDR3 nucleotide sequence: TGTGCCTGGGAAGGGGTCCCAATGAACACTGAAGCTTTCTTT.

The rearrangement uses TRBV3-1 (or the pseudogene TRBV3-2) and TRBJ2-7, with D maybe TRBD2 (6 bases). The V gene lost 1 base and the J gene lost 2 bases, with 15 bases spanning the gap. The CDR3 length is 16 residues. Germline V gene lookup returns CDR1 LGHDT and CDR2 YNNKEL (reference sequence). The CDR3 loop reads CASSQVTRGFTYEQYF. The CDR3 nucleotides are TGTGCCAGCAGCCAAGTTACACGGGGGTTTACCTACGAGCAGTACTTC.

V is TRBV4-1 and J is TRBJ2-7, with TRBD2 as a possible D gene (5 bases). The CDR3 sequence is 14 residues long. Germline assignment: CDR1 MGHRA and CDR2 YSYEKL. Trimming cost V 1 base and J 3 bases, with 10 bases left between them. The CDR3: CASSQGSGGYEQYF. In DNA, the CDR3 is TGCGCCAGCAGCCAAGGCAGCGGAGGCTACGAGCAGTACTTC.

This rearrangement joins TRBV6-5 to TRBJ1-2; D may be TRBD1 (6 bases). Germline-derived CDR1 and CDR2 are MNHEY and SVGAGI. This CDR3 region has 15 residues. V lost 11 bases and J 0 bases, leaving 19 bases between the germline ends. CDR3 sequence: CASSGQRYTNYGYTF. CDR3 bases: TGTGCCTCCTCCGGACAGCGCTACACTAACTATGGCTACACCTTC.

This chain joins TRBV6-5 and TRBJ2-1, with 7 bases fitting TRBD2. Germline V lookup: CDR1 MNHEY, CDR2 SVGAGI. The CDR3 has 12 amino acids. V was clipped by 5 bases and J by 6 bases; unmatched bases: 1. CDR3 DNA sequence: TGTGCCAGCAGTACGGGGGGCAATGAGCAGTTCTTC. Its translation: CASSTGGNEQFF.

The chain employs TRBV15 and TRBJ1-2; 8 bases are a match to TRBD1. V lost 0 bases to trimming and J lost 8 bases; unmatched junction nucleotides: 5. Germline V gene lookup returns CDR1 LNHNV and CDR2 YYDKDF (reference sequence). CDR3 length equals 14 residues. DNA of the CDR3: TGTGCCACCAGCAGAGATCGACAGGGGTACGGCTACACCTTC. This encodes CATSRDRQGYGYTF.

This clone was detected only once. The chain has TRBV15 and TRBJ2-6; D remains unclear. CDR3 length equals 13 residues. Germline assignment: CDR1 LNHNV and CDR2 YYDKDF (reference sequence). V was trimmed by 8 bases and J by 0 bases, leaving 5 bases between them. CDR3 coding DNA: TGTGCCACCCGGAGCTCTGGGGCCAACGTCCTGACTTTC. Residues: CATRSSGANVLTF.

The chain combines TRBV18 with TRBJ1-1; TRBD1 might be the D (5 bases). This CDR3 contains 17 residues. Trimming removed 2 bases at V and 5 bases at J, with 21 bases between. The germline CDR1 and CDR2 sequences are KGHSH and LQKENI. DNA of the CDR3: TGTGCCAGCTCACCATTTCACCCGGGCCAAGGGGAAACTGAAGCTTTCTTT. Its protein product is CASSPFHPGQGETEAFF.

The chain has TRBV5-8 and TRBJ2-1; a possible D gene is TRBD2 (5 bases). The CDR3 loop spans 14 amino acids. Germline CDR1 SGHTS, CDR2 YDEGEE. The V end lost 5 bases, the J end lost 6 bases, and 15 bases lay between the germline ends. The CDR3 DNA sequence: TGTGCCAGCAGTTACTCCGGGATCCCCAATGAGCAGTTCTTC. It is translated as CASSYSGIPNEQFF.

The chain combines TRBV24-1 with TRBJ2-3; D remains ambiguous. CDR3 length: 12 residues. Germline V gene lookup returns CDR1 KGHDR and CDR2 SFDVKD. The V gene lost 2 bases and the J gene lost 5 bases, with 4 bases spanning the gap. Written as DNA, the CDR3 is TGTGCCACCAGTGATTCAGTAGATACGCAGTATTTT. Encoded protein: CATSDSVDTQYF.

CDR3 protein: CASSLDTSYEQYF. In nucleotides, the CDR3 is TGTGCCAGCAGCTTAGACACCTCCTACGAGCAGTACTTC. The gene calls are TRBV7-2 and TRBJ2-7, with no clear D. The CDR3 has 13 residues. Germline V CDR1 and CDR2: SGHTA, FQGNSA. The germline V and J ends were trimmed by 1 base and 0 bases, with 4 bases remaining between them.

V gene TRBV7-9 combines with J gene TRBJ1-1; no reliable D call. In germline, CDR1 is SEHNR, CDR2 FQNEAQ (reference sequence). V was trimmed by 8 bases and J by 4 bases, leaving 11 bases between them. This CDR3 has 12 residues. CDR3 region: CASASAGTEAFF. The CDR3 nucleotides are TGTGCCAGCGCCTCGGCAGGCACTGAAGCTTTCTTT. The whole variable domain, filled in from reference TRBV7-9 and TRBJ1-1, reads DTGVSQNPRHKITKRGQNVTFRCDPISEHNRLYWYRQTLGQGPEFLTYFQNEAQLEKSRLLSDRFSAERPKGSFSTLEIQRTEQGDSAMYLCASASAGTEAFFGQGTRLTVV.

For the CDR3, the DNA is TGTGCCTGGGTCACAGACAGGGGGACTGAAGCTTTCTTT. The encoded protein is CAWVTDRGTEAFF. The chain uses TRBV30 and TRBJ1-1; 9 bases are shared with TRBD1. There are 13 residues in the CDR3. Germline CDR1 GTSNPN, CDR2 SVGIG (reference sequence). V shed 5 bases and J 5 bases; nucleotides not matched to a gene: 6.

This clone has more than one count but fewer than ten. CDR3 protein: CASSLTGMETQYF. The CDR3 DNA sequence: TGTGCCAGCAGCTTAACAGGGATGGAGACCCAGTACTTC. The chain is built from TRBV11-3 and TRBJ2-5, with D possibly TRBD1 on 6 matching bases. The V and J ends lost 2 bases and 5 bases respectively, with 9 bases between them. Germline CDR1 reads SGHNT; CDR2 reads YENEEA. The length of the CDR3 is 13 residues.

This chain joins TRBV24-1 and TRBJ1-2; 9 bases line up with TRBD1. CDR1 and CDR2 from the germline V gene are KGHDR and SFDVKD. CDR3 length: 14 amino acids. Trimming removed 1 base from V and 8 bases from J; junction bases left unmatched: 4. The CDR3 spells CATSDFGTGQGYTF. The CDR3 DNA sequence: TGTGCCACCAGTGATTTCGGGACAGGGCAAGGCTACACCTTC.

This clone is a singleton in its sample. This chain links TRBV6-1 with TRBJ2-4; 8 nucleotides match TRBD1. The CDR3 has 15 amino acids. V gave up 2 bases and J gave up 6 bases; unmatched junction bases: 6. Germline V lookup: CDR1 MNHNS, CDR2 SASEGT. Here the CDR3 DNA reads TGTGCCAGCAGTGAACAGGGGGCGCGGGGAAACATTCAGTACTTC. It encodes CASSEQGARGNIQYF.

V and J are TRBV7-2 and TRBJ1-2; unclear D gene. The CDR3 runs 13 residues. Between the trimmed V and J ends, which lost 0 bases and 8 bases, there was a span of 10 bases. Per germline, CDR1 SGHTA and CDR2 FQGNSA. Written as DNA, the CDR3 is TGTGCCAGCAGCTTAGCCGGGATCGGGGGCTACACCTTC. This encodes CASSLAGIGGYTF.

The chain employs TRBV5-8 and TRBJ1-5; 9 bases align to TRBD1. The trim removed 0 bases at V and 0 bases at J, leaving 4 bases unmatched. CDR3 length equals 17 residues. Germline V gives CDR1 SGHTS, CDR2 YDEGEE. The CDR3 nucleotides are TGTGCCAGCAGCTTGGAGGGACAGGGATATAGCAATCAGCCCCAGCATTTT. Residues: CASSLEGQGYSNQPQHF.

This chain joins TRBV19 and TRBJ2-1; TRBD1 might be the D (7 bases). There are 14 residues in the CDR3. V lost 3 bases to trimming and J lost 8 bases, with 14 bases between them. The V gene's germline CDR1 is LNHDA and CDR2 SQIVND (reference sequence). The CDR3 DNA sequence: TGTGCCAGTAGTATTAATTTCAGGGGGGATGAGCAGTTCTTC. It is translated as CASSINFRGDEQFF. The entire variable domain, with the rest obtained from reference TRBV19 and TRBJ2-1, is as follows: DGGITQSPKYLFRKEGQNVTLSCEQNLNHDAMYWYRQDPGQGLRLIYYSQIVNDFQKGDIAEGYSVSREKKESFPLTVTSAQKNPTAFYLCASSINFRGDEQFFGPGTRLTVL.

This chain joins TRBV7-2 and TRBJ1-1, with D uncertain. CDR1 is SGHTA, CDR2 FQGNSA, per germline. V lost 3 bases and J lost 1, with 9 bases in between. The CDR3 loop spans 14 amino acids. CDR3 sequence (DNA): TGTGCCAGCAGCTTCGTCGCAGGGAACACTGAAGCTTTCTTT. It translates to CASSFVAGNTEAFF.

The chain is built from TRBV19 and TRBJ1-6, with a tentative D call TRBD1 (6 bases). Trimming took 5 bases from V and 3 from J, leaving 11 bases between them. The CDR3 runs 15 residues. Germline CDR1 is LNHDA and CDR2 is SQIVND (reference sequence). Here the CDR3 reads CASSSRQDYNSPLHF. For the CDR3, the DNA is TGTGCCAGTAGTTCGCGACAGGACTATAATTCACCCCTCCACTTT.

The V gene is TRBV29-1, the J gene TRBJ1-3; D is unresolved. V lost 7 bases and J 0 bases, leaving 7 bases between the germline ends. Per the germline V gene, CDR1 is SQVTM and CDR2 is ANQGSEA. CDR3 length equals 12 residues. The CDR3 DNA sequence: TGCAGCGGTACAGCCTCTGGAAACACCATATATTTT. It specifies CSGTASGNTIYF.

The V call is TRBV4-1, the J call TRBJ1-4; D is possibly TRBD1 (6 bases). Germline-derived CDR1 and CDR2 are MGHRA and YSYEKL. The CDR3 covers 16 residues. Trimming cost V 10 bases and J 7 bases, with 25 bases left between them. CDR3 in amino acids: CATGNAGELGAEKLFF. CDR3 nucleotides: TGCGCCACCGGTAACGCGGGGGAATTGGGGGCTGAAAAACTGTTTTTT.